These T cell receptor beta chains were read from a single sample in a study of radiotherapy plus CTLA-4 blockade in lung cancer. Clones were read by immunoSEQ multiplex PCR, and TCRdb kept only the in-frame ones, dropping some. This table holds approximately 40,000 clones, approximately 83% found once. The sequencing here drew on peripheral blood, taken from a patient treated with radiotherapy plus ipilimumab. These receptors all stem from a human donor with non-small cell lung cancer whose response to radiotherapy plus ipilimumab could not be evaluated. CDR3s include the opening cysteine and the closing phenylalanine or tryptophan. The D gene is left open where the match is weak.

j_call v_call d_call cdr3_nt cdr3_aa
TRBJ2-3 TRBV4-1 TRBD2 TGCGCCAGCAGCCAAGATTTGGCGGGAGAGGTCCCAGATACGCAGTATTTT CASSQDLAGEVPDTQYF
TRBJ2-1 TRBV28 TRBD2 TGTGCCAGCAAGAGGGACCCTAGCGGTCTTTACAATGAGCAGTTCTTC CASKRDPSGLYNEQFF
TRBJ1-1 TRBV4-1 NA TGCGCCAGCAGCCATCGCGGACAGAACACTGAAGCTTTCTTT CASSHRGQNTEAFF
TRBJ2-4 TRBV7-3 NA TGTGCCAGCAGCCTGGCCCCGGGTCCGGACATTCAGTACTTC CASSLAPGPDIQYF
TRBJ2-3 TRBV19 NA TGTGCCAGTAGCTTTCCGGGACTGTCGGATACGCAGTATTTT CASSFPGLSDTQYF
TRBJ2-7 TRBV25-1 NA TGTGCCAGCAGTGCAACGGACAGCCGCTACGAGCAGTACTTC CASSATDSRYEQYF
TRBJ1-4 TRBV27 NA TGTGCCAGCAGTCCAAGGGGGACTAATGAAAAACTGTTTTTT CASSPRGTNEKLFF
TRBJ2-2 TRBV7-2 NA TGTGCCAGCAGCTTACCTAGACAGGACGGGGAGCTGTTTTTT CASSLPRQDGELFF
TRBJ2-1 TRBV4-3 TRBD1 TGCGCCAGCAGCCAGGGAGAGGGGGCGAGGCAGTTCTTC CASSQGEGARQFF
TRBJ1-6 TRBV5-6 TRBD1 TGTGCCAGCAGCCGCGGGACAGGTGGATCACCCCTCCACTTT CASSRGTGGSPLHF
TRBJ2-7 TRBV7-2 TRBD2 TGTGCCAGCAGCTTCCCGGGACTAGCGGGCTCAAACTTC CASSFPGLAGSNF
TRBJ1-2 TRBV6-5 TRBD1 TGTGCCAGCAGTGCCGGGACAGGGAATGGCTACACCTTC CASSAGTGNGYTF
TRBJ1-1 TRBV15 NA TGTGCCACCAGCAGAGCGCGGACACCGGGCACTGAAGCTTTCTTT CATSRARTPGTEAFF
TRBJ2-5 TRBV7-6 TRBD2 TGTGCCAGCAGCTTAGCAGCGGGGGTCAGAGAGACCCAGTACTTC CASSLAAGVRETQYF
TRBJ2-2 TRBV4-2 TRBD2 TGTGCCAGCAGCCAGATGGCGGGGGGGCCCACCGGGGAGCTGTTTTTT CASSQMAGGPTGELFF
TRBJ2-5 TRBV5-6 TRBD2 TGTGCCAGCAGCCTGGGACTATTTCAAGAGACCCAGTACTTC CASSLGLFQETQYF
TRBJ1-2 TRBV4-1 NA TGCGCCAGCAGGCAACCAGGAGGGGACGTTAACTATGGCTACACCTTC CASRQPGGDVNYGYTF
TRBJ1-6 TRBV11-1 NA TGTGCCAGCAGCTTAACTCAAGGGGCCCGCTCACCCCTCCACTTT CASSLTQGARSPLHF
TRBJ1-5 TRBV28 NA TGTGCCACCCTAAGGGAGGTCTCTCGCAATCAGCCCCAGCATTTT CATLREVSRNQPQHF
TRBJ2-7 TRBV5-1 TRBD2 TGCGCCAGCAGCTTGAATCCTAGCGGGAGCTACGAGCAGTACTTC CASSLNPSGSYEQYF
TRBJ2-7 TRBV5-8 TRBD1 TGTGCCAGCAATCCCTGGGCAGGGGGATCCTACGAGCAGTACTTC CASNPWAGGSYEQYF
TRBJ2-5 TRBV7-6 NA TGTGCCAGCAGCCTCTTTCTGTCCCAGTACTTC CASSLFLSQYF